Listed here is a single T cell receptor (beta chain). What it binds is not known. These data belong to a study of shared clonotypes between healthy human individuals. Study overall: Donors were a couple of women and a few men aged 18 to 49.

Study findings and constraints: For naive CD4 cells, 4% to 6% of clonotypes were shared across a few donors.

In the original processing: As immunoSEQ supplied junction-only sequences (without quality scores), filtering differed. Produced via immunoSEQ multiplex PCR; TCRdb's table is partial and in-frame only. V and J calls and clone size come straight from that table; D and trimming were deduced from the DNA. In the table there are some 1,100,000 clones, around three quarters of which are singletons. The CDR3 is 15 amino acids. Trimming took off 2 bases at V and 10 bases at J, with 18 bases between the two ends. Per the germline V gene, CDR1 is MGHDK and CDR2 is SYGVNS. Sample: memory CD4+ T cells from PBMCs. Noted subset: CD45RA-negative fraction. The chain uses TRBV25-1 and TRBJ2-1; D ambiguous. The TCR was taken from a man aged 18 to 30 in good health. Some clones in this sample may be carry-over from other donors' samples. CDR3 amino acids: CASSEPESGAFEQFF. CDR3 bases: TGTGCCAGCAGTGAACCCGAATCTGGAGCATTCGAGCAGTTCTTC. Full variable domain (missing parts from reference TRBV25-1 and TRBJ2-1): EADIYQTPRYLVIGTGKKITLECSQTMGHDKMYWYQQDPGMELHLIHYSYGVNSTEKGDLSSESTVSRIRTEHFPLTLESARPSHTSQYLCASSEPESGAFEQFFGPGTRLTVL.